A selection of T cell receptor beta chains follows, all from one sample in a study of response to subunit inactivated influenza vaccine. TCRdb re-derived calls from the RT-PCR reads in MiXCR, one entry per CDR3 protein. In the table there are around 480,000 distinct CDR3 sequences, approximately 15% of which are singletons. Sample: CD4+ T cells sorted from PBMCs, taken less than 30 months after vaccination. The receptors originated from a man between 50 and 70 years old who received an inactivated influenza vaccine. Each CDR3 is given with its conserved first and last residue. D genes are given only for firm matches. Some rows have no size entry. The others give once, few or many, or a class for an expanded clone.

clone size: NA
V gene: TRBV20-1
J gene: TRBJ1-3
D gene: TRBD1
CDR3 DNA: TGCAGTGCAAAATTAACAGGGGACTCTGGAAACACCATATATTTT
CDR3 protein: CSAKLTGDSGNTIYF

clone size: NA
V gene: TRBV12-3/TRBV12-4
J gene: TRBJ1-1
D gene: NA
CDR3 DNA: TGTGCCAGCACTCCAGGGGTATTGTACACTGAAGCTTTCTTT
CDR3 protein: CASTPGVLYTEAFF

clone size: few
V gene: TRBV7-6
J gene: TRBJ2-2
D gene: NA
CDR3 DNA: TGTGCCAGCAGCTTACAGGTTTACACCGGGGAGCTGTTTTTT
CDR3 protein: CASSLQVYTGELFF

clone size: many
V gene: TRBV19
J gene: TRBJ1-5
D gene: NA
CDR3 DNA: TGTGCCAGTAGTGGTCCGGGGTTCGGTCAGCCCCAGCATTTT
CDR3 protein: CASSGPGFGQPQHF

clone size: few
V gene: TRBV3-1
J gene: TRBJ2-3
D gene: NA
CDR3 DNA: TGTGCCAGCAGCCAAAGGGGATCCTATAGCACAGATACGCAGTATTTT
CDR3 protein: CASSQRGSYSTDTQYF

clone size: few
V gene: TRBV20-1
J gene: TRBJ2-1
D gene: NA
CDR3 DNA: TGCAGTGCTACTACCGGGAATACGATTTACAATGAGCAGTTCTTC
CDR3 protein: CSATTGNTIYNEQFF

clone size: many
V gene: TRBV28
J gene: TRBJ2-1
D gene: TRBD2
CDR3 DNA: TGTGCCAGCAGTTTATGCCGCGCGGGAGGGCCTCATTGTGAGCAGTTCTTC
CDR3 protein: CASSLCRAGGPHCEQFF

clone size: few
V gene: TRBV19
J gene: TRBJ1-1
D gene: NA
CDR3 DNA: TGTGCCAGTAAAGGCAGGGGCGAGTTGAACACTGAAGCTTTCTTT
CDR3 protein: CASKGRGELNTEAFF

clone size: many
V gene: TRBV12-3/TRBV12-4
J gene: TRBJ1-3
D gene: NA
CDR3 DNA: TGTGCCAGCAGTTTAGTTCCTTTCCGTGGAAACACCATATATTTT
CDR3 protein: CASSLVPFRGNTIYF

clone size: NA
V gene: TRBV27
J gene: TRBJ1-3
D gene: NA
CDR3 DNA: TGTGCCAGCAAACCAGTTTACTCTGGAAACACCATATATTTT
CDR3 protein: CASKPVYSGNTIYF

clone size: NA
V gene: TRBV5-1
J gene: TRBJ1-1
D gene: NA
CDR3 DNA: TGCGCCAGCAGCTGGGGTGCGAGGACAGACACTGAAGCTTTCTTT
CDR3 protein: CASSWGARTDTEAFF

clone size: NA
V gene: TRBV3-1
J gene: TRBJ1-3
D gene: NA
CDR3 DNA: TGTGCCAGCAGCCAAGGGGGGGGTAATGGAAACACCATATATTTT
CDR3 protein: CASSQGGGNGNTIYF

clone size: few
V gene: TRBV11-1
J gene: TRBJ1-1
D gene: NA
CDR3 DNA: TGTGCCAGCAGCTCCGGCTTACCGACGGAGTGGTCGCACACTGAAGCTTTCTTT
CDR3 protein: CASSSGLPTEWSHTEAFF

clone size: NA
V gene: TRBV5-1
J gene: TRBJ2-7
D gene: NA
CDR3 DNA: TGCGCCAGCATCCGGGACCCAGGGTCCTACGAGCAGTACTTC
CDR3 protein: CASIRDPGSYEQYF

clone size: many
V gene: TRBV7-9
J gene: TRBJ2-1
D gene: NA
CDR3 DNA: TGTGCCAGCAGCCACGGGCGGGACTTCGGAGAGCAGTTCTTC
CDR3 protein: CASSHGRDFGEQFF

clone size: few
V gene: TRBV4-2
J gene: TRBJ1-2
D gene: NA
CDR3 DNA: TGTGCCAGCAGCATAGACATACCCAACTATGGCTACACCTTC
CDR3 protein: CASSIDIPNYGYTF

clone size: NA
V gene: TRBV5-1
J gene: TRBJ2-5
D gene: NA
CDR3 DNA: TGCGCCAGCAGCGCTCCGAACCAAGAGACCCAGTACTTC
CDR3 protein: CASSAPNQETQYF

clone size: few
V gene: TRBV5-1
J gene: TRBJ2-2
D gene: TRBD1
CDR3 DNA: TGCGCCAGCAGCATACGGACAGGGGACACCGGGGAGCTGTTTTTT
CDR3 protein: CASSIRTGDTGELFF

clone size: few
V gene: TRBV20-1
J gene: TRBJ2-1
D gene: NA
CDR3 DNA: TGCGGGCACCTTAGCGGCCACAATGAGCAGTTCTTC
CDR3 protein: CGHLSGHNEQFF

clone size: NA
V gene: TRBV20-1
J gene: TRBJ2-7
D gene: NA
CDR3 DNA: TGCAGTGCCAACCGGGAGTCTTCCTACGAGCAGTACTTC
CDR3 protein: CSANRESSYEQYF

clone size: NA
V gene: TRBV28
J gene: TRBJ1-2
D gene: NA
CDR3 DNA: TGTGCCAGCAGTCCGACGACTAGTAACTATGGCTACACCTTC
CDR3 protein: CASSPTTSNYGYTF

clone size: many
V gene: TRBV7-2
J gene: TRBJ2-7
D gene: NA
CDR3 DNA: TGTGCCAGCAGCTTCTCCTACGAGCAGTACTTC
CDR3 protein: CASSFSYEQYF

clone size: NA
V gene: TRBV5-5
J gene: TRBJ2-1
D gene: TRBD2
CDR3 DNA: TGTGCCAGCAGCTTTCGGGTTCTAGCGGCTAATAATGAGCAGTTCTTC
CDR3 protein: CASSFRVLAANNEQFF

clone size: few
V gene: TRBV12-3/TRBV12-4
J gene: TRBJ2-7
D gene: TRBD1
CDR3 DNA: TGTGCCAGCAGAGTGGGACAGGACTCCTACGAGCAGTACTTC
CDR3 protein: CASRVGQDSYEQYF

clone size: few
V gene: TRBV28
J gene: TRBJ1-5
D gene: NA
CDR3 DNA: TGTGCCAGCACCCTGGGGCCCAGGCCCCAGCATTTT
CDR3 protein: CASTLGPRPQHF

clone size: once
V gene: TRBV5-1
J gene: TRBJ1-4
D gene: NA
CDR3 DNA: TGCGCCAGCAGCCTTGGAGAGGCTGAAAAACTGTTTTTT
CDR3 protein: CASSLGEAEKLFF

clone size: few
V gene: TRBV6-6
J gene: TRBJ1-1
D gene: NA
CDR3 DNA: TGTGCCAGCAAGGCGGGAGGGGGGACTGAAGCTTTCTTT
CDR3 protein: CASKAGGGTEAFF

clone size: many
V gene: TRBV9
J gene: TRBJ2-3
D gene: TRBD1
CDR3 DNA: TGTGCCAGCAGCGCAGAAACCGGGACAGCCCTGGATACGCAGTATTTT
CDR3 protein: CASSAETGTALDTQYF

clone size: many
V gene: TRBV20-1
J gene: TRBJ2-4
D gene: TRBD2
CDR3 DNA: TGCAGTGCTAGGAAAAGTTTACTAGCGGTAATTGCGGACATTCAGTACTTC
CDR3 protein: CSARKSLLAVIADIQYF

clone size: NA
V gene: TRBV7-2
J gene: TRBJ1-1
D gene: NA
CDR3 DNA: TGTGCCAGCAGCTTAGATTGGGGATTGAACACTGAAGCTTTCTTT
CDR3 protein: CASSLDWGLNTEAFF

clone size: NA
V gene: TRBV12-3/TRBV12-4
J gene: TRBJ2-3
D gene: NA
CDR3 DNA: TGTGCCAGCAGTTTAGCTACCCCCACAGATACGCAGTATTTT
CDR3 protein: CASSLATPTDTQYF

clone size: few
V gene: TRBV4-2
J gene: TRBJ2-2
D gene: NA
CDR3 DNA: TGTGCCAGCAGCCAAACGCACAGGGTCTCCGGGGAGCTGTTTTTT
CDR3 protein: CASSQTHRVSGELFF

clone size: NA
V gene: TRBV20-1
J gene: TRBJ2-1
D gene: NA
CDR3 DNA: TGCAGTGCGCAGAAGGCGAGCTCCTACAATGAGCAGTTCTTC
CDR3 protein: CSAQKASSYNEQFF

clone size: NA
V gene: TRBV12-3/TRBV12-4
J gene: TRBJ2-5
D gene: NA
CDR3 DNA: TGTGCCAGCAGTTTAATAAGGGTGGAGACCCAGTACTTC
CDR3 protein: CASSLIRVETQYF

clone size: few
V gene: TRBV20-1
J gene: TRBJ1-2
D gene: NA
CDR3 DNA: TGCAGTGCTAGAGATCCGGCGAGCTATGGCTACACCTTC
CDR3 protein: CSARDPASYGYTF

clone size: few
V gene: TRBV6-2/TRBV6-3
J gene: TRBJ2-2
D gene: NA
CDR3 DNA: TGTGCCAGCAGTTACTCGAGCTACCGGGACAAGGGCACCGGGGAGCTGTTTTTT
CDR3 protein: CASSYSSYRDKGTGELFF

clone size: NA
V gene: TRBV7-2
J gene: TRBJ2-3
D gene: TRBD1
CDR3 DNA: TGTGCCAGCAGCTTAGCCCAGGGGGCGCAGGATACGCAGTATTTT
CDR3 protein: CASSLAQGAQDTQYF

clone size: few
V gene: TRBV20-1
J gene: TRBJ2-3
D gene: NA
CDR3 DNA: TGCAGTGCTAGGCGCGGGGCTAGCACAGATACGCAGTATTTT
CDR3 protein: CSARRGASTDTQYF

clone size: few
V gene: TRBV20-1
J gene: TRBJ1-1
D gene: NA
CDR3 DNA: TGCAGCTCCAGTCGGGGGGACACTGAAGCTTTCTTT
CDR3 protein: CSSSRGDTEAFF

clone size: few
V gene: TRBV6-4
J gene: TRBJ1-6
D gene: NA
CDR3 DNA: TGTGCCAGCAGTGCGGCAGTTAATTCACCCCTCCACTTT
CDR3 protein: CASSAAVNSPLHF